These 18 T cell receptor beta chains were all obtained from the same sample, sequenced in a study of blood T cell repertoires in COVID-19. Measured with immunoSEQ multiplex PCR; TCRdb has only the in-frame clones, and not every one. The sample carries about 80,000 clones, 65% to 90% recorded once. Sequencing used peripheral blood. All receptors come from a man aged 45-60 years with COVID-19, enrolled during active disease.

V gene TRBV10-1 combines with J gene TRBJ1-1, with a possible D match to TRBD1 (6 bases). From germline, CDR1 is WNHNN and CDR2 SYGVQD (reference sequence). This CDR3 is 13 amino acids long. V dropped 5 bases and J dropped 4 bases, with 11 bases sitting between them. CDR3 sequence reads: CASSPSGVTEAFF. The CDR3 DNA reads as TGCGCCAGCAGTCCGTCAGGGGTCACTGAAGCTTTCTTT.

The chain is built from TRBV29-1 and TRBJ1-4; TRBD1 aligns across 9 bases. Germline CDR1 reads SQVTM; CDR2 reads ANQGSEA. The V and J ends lost 6 bases and 8 bases, in that order; junction bases with no gene match: 4. The CDR3 runs 12 residues. This chain's CDR3 is CSVRQGGEKLFF. The CDR3 DNA reads TGCAGCGTCAGACAGGGGGGGGAAAAACTGTTTTTT.

The J gene is TRBJ1-2, the V gene TRBV5-1; D unclear. The CDR3 is 14 residues long. Trimming cost V 4 bases and J 7 bases, with 17 bases left between them. CDR1 and CDR2 (germline): SGHRS, YFSETQ. The CDR3 sequence: CASSDTGSIRGYTF. The CDR3, as DNA: TGCGCCAGCAGCGATACCGGGTCCATACGTGGCTACACCTTC. Drawing the rest from reference TRBV5-1 and TRBJ1-2, the complete variable domain is KAGVTQTPRYLIKTRGQQVTLSCSPISGHRSVSWYQQTPGQGLQFLFEYFSETQRNKGNFPGRFSGRQFSNSRSEMNVSTLELGDSALYLCASSDTGSIRGYTFGSGTRLTVV.

This clone was observed a few times. This chain uses TRBV27 with TRBJ1-2; D not certain. Trimming cost V 5 bases and J 8 bases, with 15 bases left between them. The CDR3 has 13 amino acids. From germline, CDR1 is MNHEY and CDR2 SMNVEV (reference sequence). DNA of the CDR3: TGTGCCAGCAGTCCGCGCGGGCTGGAAGGCTACACCTTC. This codes for CASSPRGLEGYTF.

The chain employs TRBV27 and TRBJ2-5; 7 bases line up with TRBD2. The V segment lost 2 bases and the J segment 5 bases; nucleotides outside the gene matches: 8. The V gene's germline CDR1 is MNHEY and CDR2 SMNVEV (reference sequence). The CDR3 sequence is 15 residues long. CDR3: CASSLEGRARETQYF. The CDR3 region has the DNA TGTGCCAGCAGTTTAGAGGGGAGGGCCCGGGAGACCCAGTACTTC.

CDR3 DNA sequence: TGTGCCAGCAGCCCCGGGGACAAGAGCACAGATACGCAGTATTTT. Encoded protein: CASSPGDKSTDTQYF. The chain combines TRBV6-4 with TRBJ2-3; D possibly corresponds to TRBD1 (6 bases). The CDR3 extends over 15 amino acids. The V and J ends lost 6 bases and 0 bases respectively, with 13 bases between them. Germline lookup yields CDR1 MRHNA and CDR2 SNTAGT.

This chain joins TRBV28 and TRBJ1-2; D is perhaps TRBD1 (6 bases). Trimming shortened V by 4 bases and J by 8 bases, and 14 bases separated the two germline ends. Per the germline V gene, CDR1 is MDHEN and CDR2 is SYDVKM. There are 13 residues in the CDR3. The CDR3 reads CASSSLQGDGYTF. DNA of the CDR3: TGTGCCAGCAGTTCGTTACAGGGCGACGGCTACACCTTC.

This clone was detected once. This rearrangement joins TRBV5-1 to TRBJ2-1; TRBD2 agrees at 12 bases. Germline-derived CDR1 and CDR2 are SGHRS and YFSETQ. V shed 0 bases and J 7 bases; nucleotides not matched to a gene: 14. This CDR3 spans 19 amino acids. The CDR3 DNA follows: TGCGCCAGCAGCTTGGGTTCGCTAGCGGGAGGGCCTTCGCGGAATGAGCAGTTCTTC. This codes for CASSLGSLAGGPSRNEQFF.

There are a few counts of this clone. This chain's CDR3 is CATPGQGWDQPQHF. Here the CDR3 DNA reads TGTGCAACCCCGGGGCAGGGGTGGGATCAGCCCCAGCATTTT. The V gene is TRBV24-1, the J gene TRBJ1-5; TRBD1 is a possible D gene (6 bases). Germline values: CDR1 KGHDR, CDR2 SFDVKD. This CDR3 comprises 14 residues.

The chain has TRBV27 and TRBJ1-5; no definite D call. V was trimmed by 2 bases and J by 7 bases, leaving 9 bases between them. The CDR3 covers 13 residues. Germline CDR1 MNHEY, CDR2 SMNVEV (reference sequence). The CDR3 loop is CASSLGFWQPQHF. CDR3 sequence (DNA): TGTGCCAGCAGTTTAGGCTTCTGGCAGCCCCAGCATTTT.

This clone was seen a few times. The junction departs from the called germline gene at one end, perhaps through a read error. The chain carries TRBV5-4 and TRBJ2-5; maybe TRBD1 (6 bases). This CDR3 has 11 residues. Germline lookup yields CDR1 SGHNT and CDR2 YYREEE (reference sequence). The CDR3: CASSGTSQEDF. In DNA form, the CDR3 reads TGTGCCAGCAGCGGGACATCGCAGGAGGACTTC.

This chain connects TRBV7-2 to TRBJ1-2; 9 nucleotides agree with TRBD1. Unmatched junction bases numbered 9, after V lost 5 bases and J lost 8 bases. Germline V lookup: CDR1 SGHTA, CDR2 FQGNSA. The CDR3 length is 14 residues. The CDR3 sequence is CASSGGGQGSGYTF. Here the CDR3 DNA reads TGTGCCAGCAGCGGGGGGGGACAGGGTTCCGGCTACACCTTC.

The gene calls are TRBV6-2 or TRBV6-3 and TRBJ2-1; the D gene is possibly TRBD2 (6 bases). Germline lookup yields CDR1 MNHEY and CDR2 SVGEGT. The CDR3 spans 15 residues. The ends were cut back, 6 bases at V and 3 bases at J, with 15 bases in the middle. The CDR3 loop reads CASSKSEGGYNEQFF. CDR3 nucleotides: TGTGCCAGCAGCAAATCGGAGGGCGGCTACAATGAGCAGTTCTTC.

This rearrangement joins TRBV4-2 to TRBJ2-5; 8 bases map to TRBD1. Trimming removed 1 base from V and 1 base from J; junction bases left unmatched: 2. CDR1 and CDR2 from the germline V gene are LGHNA and YNFKEQ. The CDR3 has 15 residues. As DNA, the CDR3 is TGTGCCAGCAGCCAAGGGACAGGGACCCAAGAGACCCAGTACTTC. Protein sequence: CASSQGTGTQETQYF.

The genes are TRBV5-5 and TRBJ2-7; the match to TRBD2 covers 9 bases. The CDR3 totals 15 residues. Germline-derived CDR1 and CDR2 are SGHKS and YYEKEE (reference sequence). Trimming took 0 bases from V and 4 from J; bases not matched to a gene: 5. The CDR3 reads CASSLVASGVYEQYF. CDR3 bases: TGTGCCAGCAGCTTGGTGGCTAGCGGGGTGTACGAGCAGTACTTC.

This chain connects TRBV6-5 to TRBJ1-6; TRBD1 matches 7 bases. CDR1 and CDR2 from the germline V gene are MNHEY and SVGAGI. V was pared by 7 bases and J by 12 bases, with 12 bases of the junction left unmatched. The CDR3 covers 14 residues. CDR3 sequence reads: CASTATGSVKPLHF. In DNA, the CDR3 is TGTGCCAGCACCGCGACAGGGTCCGTAAAACCCCTCCACTTT.

This rearrangement joins TRBV19 to TRBJ1-5, with a possible D match to TRBD1 (6 bases). Trimming removed 6 bases at V and 7 bases at J, with 16 bases between. The length of the CDR3 is 14 residues. Germline CDR1 and CDR2: LNHDA and SQIVND (reference sequence). As DNA, the CDR3 is TGTGCCAGTAGCACAGGGATAGTAGGACAGCCCCAGCATTTT. This codes for CASSTGIVGQPQHF.

This clone was recorded once. The chain joins TRBV28 to TRBJ2-7; 7 bases align to TRBD1. J was trimmed by 5 bases and V by 7 bases; bases with no gene match: 11. The CDR3 runs 14 residues. CDR1 is MDHEN, CDR2 SYDVKM, per germline. CDR3 DNA sequence: TGTGCCAGCACTCCGACAGGGACGCCCCACGAGCAGTACTTC. This encodes CASTPTGTPHEQYF.